The 12 T cell receptor beta chains in this list originate from one sample, sequenced in a study of OX40 agonist ivuxolimab in advanced cancers. Sequenced by immunoSEQ multiplex PCR; TCRdb stores in-frame clones only, minus some. This table has tens of thousands of clones, 82% appearing once. The material was CD4+ or CD8+ T cells sorted from blood, obtained in a trial of the OX40 agonist ivuxolimab. These receptor sequences come from an adult with an advanced solid tumor such as melanoma, head and neck, liver or kidney cancer.

This sequence joins TRBV28 and TRBJ1-5, with a weak D call TRBD1 (6 bases). The CDR3 has 15 amino acids. V gave up 6 bases and J gave up 0 bases, with 12 bases separating them. CDR1 and CDR2 from the germline V gene are MDHEN and SYDVKM. CDR3 amino acids: CASSFGQNSNQPQHF. CDR3 in DNA: TGTGCCAGCAGCTTCGGACAGAATAGCAATCAGCCCCAGCATTTT.

The rearrangement uses TRBV2 and TRBJ2-5; 7 bases are a match to TRBD2. The trim removed 6 bases at V and 6 bases at J, leaving 10 bases unmatched. The CDR3 is 14 residues long. Germline V CDR1 and CDR2: SNHLY, FYNNEI. CDR3 bases: TGTGCCAGCAGCCAGAGTACCGGGAGGCAGACCCAGTACTTC. Its translation: CASSQSTGRQTQYF.

The chain couples TRBV14 to TRBJ1-6; D not certain. Deletions cut 1 base from V and 7 bases from J, with 11 bases between. Germline CDR1 is SGHDN and CDR2 is FVKESK. The CDR3 runs to 15 residues. The CDR3 here is CASSQVGNSNSPLHF. The CDR3 DNA follows: TGTGCCAGCAGCCAAGTGGGGAATTCGAATTCACCCCTCCACTTT.

The gene calls are TRBV2 and TRBJ2-2; 7 positions match TRBD2. Germline V gene lookup returns CDR1 SNHLY and CDR2 FYNNEI. V shed 3 bases and J 0 bases; nucleotides not matched to a gene: 4. The CDR3 loop spans 16 amino acids. The CDR3 region is CASSENGGANTGELFF. CDR3 DNA: TGTGCCAGCAGTGAGAATGGGGGGGCGAACACCGGGGAGCTGTTTTTT.

The chain couples TRBV5-1 to TRBJ2-3, with 7 bases aligning to TRBD2. With V trimmed by 0 bases and J by 4 bases, 8 bases remained unmatched. The CDR3 runs 16 residues. CDR1 SGHRS and CDR2 YFSETQ come from the germline V gene. The CDR3 reads CASSLAMTSNSDTQYF. The DNA for the CDR3 is TGCGCCAGCAGCTTGGCTATGACTAGCAATTCAGATACGCAGTATTTT.

CDR3 loop: CAIRGGLVGSTEAFF. The DNA for the CDR3 is TGTGCCATCAGGGGGGGACTGGTGGGCAGCACTGAAGCTTTCTTT. V is TRBV10-3 and J is TRBJ1-1, with D maybe TRBD1 (5 bases). Trimming removed 6 bases at V and 4 bases at J, with 18 bases between. The CDR3 covers 15 residues. From germline, CDR1 is ENHRY and CDR2 SYGVKD.

The chain couples TRBV28 to TRBJ2-7; no reliable D call. V gave up 8 bases and J gave up 2 bases, with 13 bases separating them. Germline V CDR1 and CDR2: MDHEN, SYDVKM. The CDR3 loop spans 13 amino acids. The CDR3 loop reads CASGRVGPYEQYF. DNA for the CDR3: TGTGCCAGCGGACGGGTTGGGCCCTACGAGCAGTACTTC.

DNA of the CDR3: TGCGCCAGCAGCTTGGCATGGACAGGTCCTAATGAAAAACTGTTTTTT. Translation: CASSLAWTGPNEKLFF. This chain joins TRBV5-1 and TRBJ1-4; 7 bases are a match to TRBD1. The CDR3 sequence is 16 residues long. Per germline, CDR1 SGHRS and CDR2 YFSETQ. J lost 3 bases, V lost 0 bases, and 5 bases had no gene match.

The chain carries TRBV30 and TRBJ1-2; no reliable D call. CDR3 length: 13 residues. Trimming took 1 base from V and 7 from J, leaving 13 bases between them. CDR1 GTSNPN and CDR2 SVGIG come from the germline V gene (reference sequence). CDR3 DNA: TGTGCCTGGAGTGCACAGTACCCGAGTGGCTACACCTTC. Translation gives CAWSAQYPSGYTF.

This rearrangement joins TRBV6-1 to TRBJ1-1; D not resolved. V was cut by 8 bases and J by 0 bases, with 10 bases left in between. The CDR3 is made up of 13 amino acids. CDR1 is MNHNS and CDR2 is SASEGT in the germline V gene. In DNA, the CDR3 is TGTGCCAGCCACGGACGGTTGAACACTGAAGCTTTCTTT. Its protein is CASHGRLNTEAFF.

This chain links TRBV9 with TRBJ1-1; weak D call: TRBD1 (5 bases). This CDR3 has 14 amino acids. The V and J ends lost 7 bases and 2 bases respectively, with 15 bases between them. CDR1 and CDR2 from the germline V gene are SGDLS and YYNGEE. CDR3 loop: CASLSVGRNTEAFF. The CDR3 nucleotides are TGTGCCAGCTTGTCGGTGGGACGAAACACTGAAGCTTTCTTT. The whole variable domain, remainder taken from reference TRBV9 and TRBJ1-1, is DSGVTQTPKHLITATGQRVTLRCSPRSGDLSVYWYQQSLDQGLQFLIQYYNGEERAKGNILERFSAQQFPDLHSELNLSSLELGDSALYFCASLSVGRNTEAFFGQGTRLTVV.

This sequence joins TRBV28 and TRBJ1-1, with a possible D match to TRBD1 (5 bases). V lost 7 bases, J lost 3 bases, and 15 bases lay in between. The CDR3 is 14 residues long. Germline values: CDR1 MDHEN, CDR2 SYDVKM. The CDR3 reads CASTIGQYDTEAFF. In DNA, the CDR3 is TGTGCCAGCACCATAGGACAATACGACACTGAAGCTTTCTTT.